The 4 T cell receptor beta chains in this list originate from one sample, sequenced in a study of post-analysis software for immune sequencing data. Built from TCR beta cDNA, the libraries had unique molecular identifiers in them. Via MiXCR, TCRdb re-called the PCR reads, giving one row per CDR3 protein. This table has approximately 350,000 distinct CDR3 sequences, roughly 38% appearing once. Overall study results and limits: Among 5 or 6 TRBV segments more frequent in patients than controls were TRBV5-6, TRBV5-1 and TRBV20-1.

For these TCRs, the target antigens are not known. The sample consisted of blood. The receptors stem from a girl aged 5 to 17 with multiple sclerosis.

At least ten counts were recorded for this clonotype. V usage is TRBV7-2 and J usage is TRBJ2-7; TRBD1 agrees at 10 bases. Germline assignment: CDR1 SGHTA and CDR2 FQGNSA. CDR3 length equals 17 residues. V trimming: 4 bases; J trimming: 0 bases; junction bases outside the gene matches: 9. The CDR3 DNA reads TGTGCCAGCAGCTCTAGGGGGACAGGGGACCGCTCCTACGAGCAGTACTTC. Translating gives CASSSRGTGDRSYEQYF.

The chain carries TRBV28 and TRBJ2-7; TRBD1 or TRBD2 may be the D gene (5 bases each). The CDR3 runs to 13 residues. V was cut by 3 bases and J by 2 bases, with 8 bases left in between. Germline V gene lookup returns CDR1 MDHEN and CDR2 SYDVKM. Here the CDR3 reads CASSLGVTYEQYF. Written as DNA, the CDR3 is TGTGCCAGCAGTTTGGGGGTTACCTACGAGCAGTACTTC.

J is TRBJ2-3 and V is TRBV5-1, with a weak D call TRBD1 (6 bases). V gave up 0 bases and J gave up 2 bases, with 7 bases separating them. Germline V gene sequence: CDR1 SGHRS, CDR2 YFSETQ. There are 14 residues in the CDR3. The DNA of the CDR3 is TGCGCCAGCAGCTTGGGACAGGCCACAGATACGCAGTATTTT. It is translated as CASSLGQATDTQYF.

This clonotype turned up a few times. V gene TRBV11-2 combines with J gene TRBJ1-1; weak D call: TRBD1 (5 bases). Germline CDR1 is SGHAT and CDR2 is FQNNGV. Between the trimmed V and J ends, which lost 5 bases and 1 base, there was a span of 14 bases. The CDR3 has 15 amino acids. The CDR3 DNA follows: TGTGCCAGCAGCCTCCTTTCGACAGCGAACACTGAAGCTTTCTTT. This codes for CASSLLSTANTEAFF. The full variable domain, its missing parts supplied by reference TRBV11-2 and TRBJ1-1, is EAGVAQSPRYKIIEKRQSVAFWCNPISGHATLYWYQQILGQGPKLLIQFQNNGVVDDSQLPKDRFSAERLKGVDSTLKIQPAKLEDSAVYLCASSLLSTANTEAFFGQGTRLTVV.